This TCR beta chain was identified in a study of metastatic and nonmetastatic thyroid tumors. Study at large: Comparison of repertoires was carried out across blood and tumor or nodule tissue from malignant and benign thyroid patients.

Before thyroid surgery, none of the patients had received any treatment. MiXCR re-clonotyped the PCR reads for TCRdb. The sample gives over 6,500 clones, 27% of which show up once; roughly 15% is in the top ten. V was clipped by 0 bases and J by 7 bases, with 12 bases between them. In germline, CDR1 is MNHEY, CDR2 SVGEGT. This CDR3 contains 14 residues. The V gene is TRBV6-2 or TRBV6-3, the J gene TRBJ1-2, with D unresolved. The TCR comes from a male donor with papillary thyroid cancer or a benign thyroid nodule (not recorded which). Some clones in this sample may be carry-over from other donors' samples. Material for sequencing was adjacent normal tissue. The DNA of the CDR3 is TGTGCCAGCAGTTACTCCGGACTGACTAGTGGCTACACCTTC. Its translation is CASSYSGLTSGYTF.